This T cell receptor (beta chain) was captured in a study of CXCR3 chemokines and chemotherapy response in bladder cancer (dated by TCRdb to the early 2020s). About the full investigation: Whether chemotherapy response in human bladder cancer was predicted by intratumoral CXCR3 chemokine system activity was examined in the study.

Between the V and J ends, shortened by 0 bases and 8 bases respectively, the junction contains 17 bases. Spanning cysteine to phenylalanine, the CDR3 consists of 16 amino acids. The entry retains the CDR3 DNA only, 48 bases that are in frame from base 1. From a lookup of the germline V gene, CDR1 and CDR2 are KGHDR and SFDVKD. This clonotype is large (0.1 to 1%) in terms of sample share. Its antigen target is currently unknown. Base qualities are not at hand, and no much larger clone is one base apart. Library preparation used PCR. The instrument given in TCRdb is Illumina HiSeq 2500. TCRdb ran its own pipeline on the public reads, namely fastp trimming at Q25 and MiXCR clone calling, and kept in-frame beta chains. Rows with a matching CDR3 protein are joined into one entry that keeps the most common DNA and genes. This sample lists around 1,200 distinct CDR3 sequences; roughly 19% were detected once. The top ten constitute around 45% of the sample.

The TCR originated in a human donor with bladder cancer that did not respond to neoadjuvant chemotherapy. Sampling was done from a patient whose treatment included neoadjuvant chemotherapy. The V gene is TRBV24-1 and the J gene is TRBJ2-3, and TRBD1 may be the D gene, going by 6 matching bases. This receptor has the CDR3 CATSDLARGPRGTQYF. The DNA sequence follows: TGTGCCACCAGTGATTTGGCCAGGGGCCCCCGTGGTACGCAGTATTTT.